Sequencing of this T cell receptor (beta chain) was carried out in a study of PD-1 blockade in classical Hodgkin lymphoma. Profiling relied on immunoSEQ multiplex PCR, and the TCRdb table lists in-frame clones only, not all of them. The table has 50,000 to 75,000 clones, 88% seen once. Points from the study as a whole: When nivolumab was started under 1 year after ASCT, patients were excluded. Prior to therapy, complete responders displayed diversity much like that of newly diagnosed patients.

Regarding this clone: The antigen remains unidentified.

Germline CDR1 reads SGHAT; CDR2 reads FQNNGV. The germline V and J ends were trimmed by 5 bases and 2 bases, with 10 bases remaining between them. The CDR3 totals 13 residues. All patients experienced relapse after autologous stem cell transplantation, and brentuximab vedotin exposure was variable. Classification of best responses gave complete response, partial response or progressive disease. The chain is built from TRBV11-2 and TRBJ2-7, with D unclear. This specimen was peripheral blood mononuclear cells (PBMCs), taken before the second cycle of nivolumab. The sequence derives from a human donor with classical Hodgkin lymphoma. The CDR3 is CASSLTITYEQYF. CDR3 DNA sequence: TGTGCCAGCAGCCTCACTATTACCTACGAGCAGTACTTC.